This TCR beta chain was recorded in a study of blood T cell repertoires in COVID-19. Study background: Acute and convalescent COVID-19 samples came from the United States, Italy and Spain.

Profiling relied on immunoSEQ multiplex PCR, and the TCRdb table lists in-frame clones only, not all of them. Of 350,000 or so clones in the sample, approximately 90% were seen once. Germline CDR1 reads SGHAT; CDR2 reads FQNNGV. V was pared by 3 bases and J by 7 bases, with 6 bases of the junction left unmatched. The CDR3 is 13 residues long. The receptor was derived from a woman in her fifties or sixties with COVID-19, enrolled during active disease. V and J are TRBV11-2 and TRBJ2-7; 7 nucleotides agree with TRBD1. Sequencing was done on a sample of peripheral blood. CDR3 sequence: CASSFLRQGEQYF. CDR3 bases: TGTGCCAGCAGCTTCCTCCGACAGGGTGAGCAGTACTTC.